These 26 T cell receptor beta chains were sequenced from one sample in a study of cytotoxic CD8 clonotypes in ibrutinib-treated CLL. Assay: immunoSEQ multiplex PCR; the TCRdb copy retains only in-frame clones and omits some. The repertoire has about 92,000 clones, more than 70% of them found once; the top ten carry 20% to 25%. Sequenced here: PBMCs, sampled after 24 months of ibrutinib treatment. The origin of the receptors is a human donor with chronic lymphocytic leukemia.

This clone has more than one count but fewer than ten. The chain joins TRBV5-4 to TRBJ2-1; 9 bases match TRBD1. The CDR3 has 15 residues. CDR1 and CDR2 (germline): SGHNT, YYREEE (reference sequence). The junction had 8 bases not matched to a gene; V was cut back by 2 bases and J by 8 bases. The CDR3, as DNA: TGTGCCAGCAGCTTAAGGGACAGGGATTTCGATGAGCAGTTCTTC. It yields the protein CASSLRDRDFDEQFF.

CDR3 DNA: TGCGCCAGCAGCCCCTCGACAGGGAGGGAGCAGTTCTTC. Translated, it gives CASSPSTGREQFF. The chain links TRBV5-1 to TRBJ2-1; weak D call: TRBD1 (7 bases). The CDR3 runs 13 residues. Per germline, CDR1 SGHRS and CDR2 YFSETQ. The V gene lost 4 bases and the J gene lost 10 bases, with 15 bases spanning the gap.

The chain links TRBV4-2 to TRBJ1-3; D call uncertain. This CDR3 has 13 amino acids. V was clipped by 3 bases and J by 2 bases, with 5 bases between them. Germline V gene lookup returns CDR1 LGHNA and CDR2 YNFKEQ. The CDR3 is CASSQSAGNTIYF. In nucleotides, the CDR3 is TGTGCCAGCAGCCAGTCCGCTGGAAACACCATATATTTT.

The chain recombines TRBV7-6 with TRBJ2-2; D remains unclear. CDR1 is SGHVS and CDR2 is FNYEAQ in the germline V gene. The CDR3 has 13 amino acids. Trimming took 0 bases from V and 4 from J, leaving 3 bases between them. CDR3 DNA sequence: TGTGCCAGCAGCTTAGCGCTCACCGGGGAGCTGTTTTTT. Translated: CASSLALTGELFF.

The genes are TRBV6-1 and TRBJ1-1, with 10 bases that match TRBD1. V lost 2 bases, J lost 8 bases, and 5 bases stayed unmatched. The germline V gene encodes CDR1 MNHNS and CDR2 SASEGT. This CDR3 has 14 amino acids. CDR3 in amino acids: CASSERDRGGEAFF. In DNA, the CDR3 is TGTGCCAGCAGTGAAAGGGACAGGGGTGGCGAAGCTTTCTTT.

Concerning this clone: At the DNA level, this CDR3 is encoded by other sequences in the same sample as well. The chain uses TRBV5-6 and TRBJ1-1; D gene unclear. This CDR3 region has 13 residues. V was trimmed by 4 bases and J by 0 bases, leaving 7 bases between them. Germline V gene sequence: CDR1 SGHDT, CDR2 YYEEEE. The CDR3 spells CASSLDLNTEAFF. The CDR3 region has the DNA TGTGCCAGCAGCCTAGACCTGAACACTGAAGCTTTCTTT.

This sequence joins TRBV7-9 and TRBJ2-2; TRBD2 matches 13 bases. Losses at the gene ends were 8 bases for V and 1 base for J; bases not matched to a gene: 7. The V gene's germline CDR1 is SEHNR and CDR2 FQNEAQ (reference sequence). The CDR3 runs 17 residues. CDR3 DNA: TGTGCCAGCCGACTAGCGGGAGGTTTTTTGAACACCGGGGAGCTGTTTTTT. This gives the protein CASRLAGGFLNTGELFF. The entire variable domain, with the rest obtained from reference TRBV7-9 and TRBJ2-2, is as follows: DTGVSQNPRHKITKRGQNVTFRCDPISEHNRLYWYRQTLGQGPEFLTYFQNEAQLEKSRLLSDRFSAERPKGSFSTLEIQRTEQGDSAMYLCASRLAGGFLNTGELFFGEGSRLTVL.

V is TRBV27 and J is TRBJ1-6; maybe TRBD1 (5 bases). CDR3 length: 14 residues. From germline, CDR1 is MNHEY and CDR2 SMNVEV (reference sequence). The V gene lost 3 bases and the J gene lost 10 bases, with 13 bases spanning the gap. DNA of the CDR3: TGTGCCAGCAGTTTGTGGAGGGGAGAATCACCCCTCCACTTT. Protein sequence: CASSLWRGESPLHF.

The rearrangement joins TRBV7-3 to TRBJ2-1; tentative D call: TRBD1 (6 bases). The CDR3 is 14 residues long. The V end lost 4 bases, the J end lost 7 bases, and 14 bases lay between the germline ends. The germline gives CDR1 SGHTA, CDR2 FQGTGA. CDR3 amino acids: CASSSQGVGNEQFF. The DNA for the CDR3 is TGTGCCAGCAGCTCACAGGGAGTGGGAAATGAGCAGTTCTTC. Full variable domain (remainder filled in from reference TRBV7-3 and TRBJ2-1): GAGVSQTPSNKVTEKGKYVELRCDPISGHTALYWYRQSLGQGPEFLIYFQGTGAADDSGLPNDRFFAVRPEGSVSTLKIQRTERGDSAVYLCASSSQGVGNEQFFGPGTRLTVL.

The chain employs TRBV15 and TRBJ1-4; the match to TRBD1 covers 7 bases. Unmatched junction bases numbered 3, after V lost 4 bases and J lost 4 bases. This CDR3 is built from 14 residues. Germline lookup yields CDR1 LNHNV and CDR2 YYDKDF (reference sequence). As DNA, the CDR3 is TGTGCCACCAGCATAACAGGGGTTAATGAAAAACTGTTTTTT. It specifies CATSITGVNEKLFF.

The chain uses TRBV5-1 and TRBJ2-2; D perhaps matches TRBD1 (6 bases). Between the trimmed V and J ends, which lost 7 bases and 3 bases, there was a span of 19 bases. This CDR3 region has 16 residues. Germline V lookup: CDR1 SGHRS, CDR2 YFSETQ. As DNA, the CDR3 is TGCGCCAGCCGGCAACAGGGTAGTCTTGACACCGGGGAGCTGTTTTTT. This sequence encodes CASRQQGSLDTGELFF.

CDR3 bases: TGTGCCAGCAGCGAAACGACGGTGAACACCGGGGAGCTGTTTTTT. Translated: CASSETTVNTGELFF. This chain uses TRBV5-5 with TRBJ2-2; D unresolved. The CDR3 extends over 15 amino acids. V lost 4 bases, J lost 1 base, and 11 bases lay in between. Germline V gives CDR1 SGHKS, CDR2 YYEKEE (reference sequence).

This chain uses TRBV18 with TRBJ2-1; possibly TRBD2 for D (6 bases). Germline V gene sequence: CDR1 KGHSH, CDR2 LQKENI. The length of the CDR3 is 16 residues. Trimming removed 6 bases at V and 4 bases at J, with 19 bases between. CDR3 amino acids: CASSFGVVAEYNEQFF. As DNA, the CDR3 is TGTGCCAGCTCCTTCGGGGTGGTAGCGGAGTACAATGAGCAGTTCTTC.

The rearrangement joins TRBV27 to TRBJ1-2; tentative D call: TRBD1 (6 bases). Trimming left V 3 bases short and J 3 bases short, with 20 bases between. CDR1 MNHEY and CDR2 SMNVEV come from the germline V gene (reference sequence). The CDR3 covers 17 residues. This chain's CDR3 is CASSFIRGRLEDYGYTF. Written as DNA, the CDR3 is TGTGCCAGCAGTTTCATCCGGGGGCGATTGGAAGACTATGGCTACACCTTC.

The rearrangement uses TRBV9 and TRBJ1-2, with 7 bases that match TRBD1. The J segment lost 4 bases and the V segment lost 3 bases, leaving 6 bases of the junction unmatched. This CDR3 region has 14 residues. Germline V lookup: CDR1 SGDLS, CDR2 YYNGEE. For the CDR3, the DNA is TGTGCCAGCAGCGGAGGGGACAGCGTCTATGGCTACACCTTC. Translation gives CASSGGDSVYGYTF.

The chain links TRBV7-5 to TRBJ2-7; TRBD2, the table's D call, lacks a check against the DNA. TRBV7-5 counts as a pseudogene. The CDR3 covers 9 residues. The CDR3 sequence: CARTPEQYF. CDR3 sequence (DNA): TGTGCCAGAACCCCGGAGCAGTACTTC.

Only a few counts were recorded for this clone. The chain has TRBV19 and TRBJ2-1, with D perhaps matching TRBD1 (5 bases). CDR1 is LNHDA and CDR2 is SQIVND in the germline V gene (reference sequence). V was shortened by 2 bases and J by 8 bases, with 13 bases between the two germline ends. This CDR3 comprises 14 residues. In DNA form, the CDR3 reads TGTGCCAGTAGTATAAGGGCAGGGTACGATGAGCAGTTCTTC. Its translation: CASSIRAGYDEQFF.

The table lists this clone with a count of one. The CDR3 nucleotides are TGTGCCAGCAGCACCCGGACAGGGGGGCAAGAGACCCAGTACTTC. Translating it yields CASSTRTGGQETQYF. The chain joins TRBV7-2 to TRBJ2-5; 10 bases match TRBD1. The CDR3 is made up of 15 amino acids. V shed 5 bases and J 2 bases; nucleotides not matched to a gene: 5. Germline V gene lookup returns CDR1 SGHTA and CDR2 FQGNSA. Together with reference TRBV7-2 and TRBJ2-5, the CDR3 gives the full variable domain: GAGVSQSPSNKVTEKGKDVELRCDPISGHTALYWYRQSLGQGLEFLIYFQGNSAPDKSGLPSDRFSAERTGGSVSTLTIQRTQQEDSAVYLCASSTRTGGQETQYFGPGTRLLVL.

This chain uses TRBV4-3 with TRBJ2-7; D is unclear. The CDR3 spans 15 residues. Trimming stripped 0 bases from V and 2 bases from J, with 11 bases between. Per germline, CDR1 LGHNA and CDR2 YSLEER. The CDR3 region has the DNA TGCGCCAGCAGCCAAGATCAAGGCAGAACCTACGAGCAGTACTTC. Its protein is CASSQDQGRTYEQYF.

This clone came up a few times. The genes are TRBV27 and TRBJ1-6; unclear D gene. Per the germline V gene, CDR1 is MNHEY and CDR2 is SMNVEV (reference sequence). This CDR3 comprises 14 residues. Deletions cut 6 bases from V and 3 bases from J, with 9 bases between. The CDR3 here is CASRHEYYNSPLHF. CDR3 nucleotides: TGTGCCAGCAGGCACGAATACTATAATTCACCCCTCCACTTT.

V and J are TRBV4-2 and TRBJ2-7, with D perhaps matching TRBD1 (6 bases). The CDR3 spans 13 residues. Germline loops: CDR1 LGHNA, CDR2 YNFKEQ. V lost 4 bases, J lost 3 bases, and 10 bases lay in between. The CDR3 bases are TGTGCCAGCAGCCCACTACAGGGCTACGAGCAGTACTTC. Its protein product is CASSPLQGYEQYF.

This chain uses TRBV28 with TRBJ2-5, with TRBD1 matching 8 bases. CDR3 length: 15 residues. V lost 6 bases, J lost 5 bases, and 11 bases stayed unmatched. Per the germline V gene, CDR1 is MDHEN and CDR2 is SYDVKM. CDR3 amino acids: CASREKTGGGETQYF. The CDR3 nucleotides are TGTGCCAGCAGGGAAAAAACAGGGGGAGGCGAGACCCAGTACTTC.

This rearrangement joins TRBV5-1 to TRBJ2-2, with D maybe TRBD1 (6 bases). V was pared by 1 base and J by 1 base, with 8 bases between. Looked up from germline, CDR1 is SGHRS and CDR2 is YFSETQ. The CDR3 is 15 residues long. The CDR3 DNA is TGCGCCAGCAGCTTGTCACAGGGGAACACCGGGGAGCTGTTTTTT. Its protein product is CASSLSQGNTGELFF.

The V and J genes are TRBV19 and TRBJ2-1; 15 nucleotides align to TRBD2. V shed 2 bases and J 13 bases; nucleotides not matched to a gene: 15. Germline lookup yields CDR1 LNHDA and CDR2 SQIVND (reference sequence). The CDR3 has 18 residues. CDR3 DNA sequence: TGTGCCAGTAGTATAACAGTTTGGACTAGCGGGAGGGCCATTTATCAGTTCTTC. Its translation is CASSITVWTSGRAIYQFF.

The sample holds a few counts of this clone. The CDR3 region has the DNA TGTGCCAGCAGTGAACCTAGCGTCGAGACCCAGTACTTC. This sequence encodes CASSEPSVETQYF. The rearrangement uses TRBV6-1 and TRBJ2-5, with D perhaps TRBD2 (6 bases). Germline CDR1 is MNHNS and CDR2 is SASEGT. CDR3 length equals 13 residues. The V gene lost 2 bases and the J gene lost 5 bases, with 9 bases spanning the gap.

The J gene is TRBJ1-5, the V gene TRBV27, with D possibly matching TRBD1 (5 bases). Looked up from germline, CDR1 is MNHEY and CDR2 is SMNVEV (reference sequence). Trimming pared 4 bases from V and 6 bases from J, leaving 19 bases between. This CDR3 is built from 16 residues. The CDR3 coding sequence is TGTGCCAGCAGTTATAAACCCCCAGGGATCGGTCAGCCCCAGCATTTT. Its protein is CASSYKPPGIGQPQHF.